A single sample gave rise to the 10 T cell receptor beta chains below, sequenced in a study of blood T cell repertoires in COVID-19. The protocol was immunoSEQ multiplex PCR, while the TCRdb copy is restricted to in-frame clones and leaves out a portion. This table has more than 60,000 clones, roughly 90% appearing once. Sample: peripheral blood. Receptors originate from a woman aged 80 or over with active or convalescent COVID-19.

The rearrangement joins TRBV4-1 to TRBJ1-5; D may be TRBD1 (5 bases). CDR1 is MGHRA, CDR2 YSYEKL, per germline. The V and J ends lost 4 bases and 0 bases respectively, with 10 bases between them. The CDR3 runs to 15 residues. CDR3 nucleotides: TGCGCCAGCAGCCGATTAGACAGTAGCAATCAGCCCCAGCATTTT. This gives the protein CASSRLDSSNQPQHF.

This clone showed up just once. This chain uses TRBV28 with TRBJ1-6; the D gene is possibly TRBD1 (6 bases). Trimming removed 6 bases from V and 8 bases from J, with 20 bases in between. The CDR3 consists of 16 residues. The germline gives CDR1 MDHEN, CDR2 SYDVKM. The CDR3 nucleotides read TGTGCCAGCAGCCTCCTGACAGGTACCGGGGATTCACCCCTCCACTTT. Translating it yields CASSLLTGTGDSPLHF.

This clone was seen a handful of times. Other nucleotide sequences from this sample produce the same CDR3. The chain uses TRBV28 and TRBJ2-1; TRBD2 aligns across 9 bases. The CDR3 loop spans 15 amino acids. V shed 5 bases and J 4 bases; nucleotides not matched to a gene: 6. The germline V gene encodes CDR1 MDHEN and CDR2 SYDVKM. This CDR3 is CASSLTSGPYNEQFF. CDR3 nucleotides: TGTGCCAGCAGTCTAACTAGCGGGCCATACAATGAGCAGTTCTTC.

The chain carries TRBV9 and TRBJ1-6, with TRBD1 matching 8 bases. The CDR3 length is 16 residues. V gave up 0 bases and J gave up 3 bases; unmatched junction bases: 2. The germline V gene has CDR1 SGDLS and CDR2 YYNGEE. CDR3: CASSVGGQVYNSPLHF. CDR3 DNA sequence: TGTGCCAGCAGCGTAGGGGGACAGGTCTATAATTCACCCCTCCACTTT.

A few counts support this clone. The chain combines TRBV7-8 with TRBJ2-7; D is ambiguous. Germline V gene lookup returns CDR1 SGHVS and CDR2 FQNEAQ. The CDR3 runs 13 residues. Trimming took off 1 base at V and 6 bases at J, with 10 bases between the two ends. The CDR3 here is CASSLEVRGEQYF. In nucleotides, the CDR3 is TGTGCCAGCAGCTTAGAGGTCCGCGGCGAGCAGTACTTC.

There are a few counts of this clone. The rearrangement uses TRBV24-1 and TRBJ2-1; 10 nucleotides match TRBD2. This CDR3 region has 16 residues. Germline CDR1 is KGHDR and CDR2 is SFDVKD. After removal of 4 bases from V and 8 bases from J, the junction contained 10 bases not matched to a gene. CDR3 in DNA: TGTGCCACCAGTGACATAAGGCTAGCGGGGGCTTATGAGCAGTTCTTC. Translation: CATSDIRLAGAYEQFF.

The chain is built from TRBV5-1 and TRBJ1-3; 10 bases map to TRBD1. This CDR3 is built from 15 residues. Germline V gene lookup returns CDR1 SGHRS and CDR2 YFSETQ. V was clipped by 4 bases and J by 2 bases; unmatched bases: 3. The CDR3 is CASSPDRGPGNTIYF. CDR3 nucleotides: TGCGCCAGCAGCCCTGACAGGGGGCCTGGAAACACCATATATTTT.

V is TRBV9 and J is TRBJ2-7, with D unresolved. From germline, CDR1 is SGDLS and CDR2 YYNGEE. This CDR3 has 13 residues. Between the trimmed V and J ends, which lost 7 bases and 5 bases, there was a span of 16 bases. CDR3: CASYPSRNHEQYF. DNA for the CDR3: TGTGCCAGCTACCCGAGCAGGAACCACGAGCAGTACTTC.

The chain combines TRBV18 with TRBJ1-1, with D perhaps matching TRBD1 (6 bases). Trimming took off 2 bases at V and 5 bases at J, with 9 bases between the two ends. CDR1 KGHSH and CDR2 LQKENI come from the germline V gene. There are 13 residues in the CDR3. This chain's CDR3 is CASSPGGSTEAFF. The CDR3 DNA is TGTGCCAGCTCACCAGGGGGCTCGACTGAAGCTTTCTTT.

The chain recombines TRBV28 with TRBJ1-1, with D perhaps TRBD1 (6 bases). Germline V gene data show CDR1 as MDHEN and CDR2 as SYDVKM. Trimming shortened V by 3 bases and J by 5 bases, and 13 bases separated the two germline ends. The CDR3 totals 14 residues. The CDR3 is CASSLVGAWTEAFF. The CDR3 DNA reads as TGTGCCAGCAGTTTGGTGGGGGCTTGGACTGAAGCTTTCTTT.